The sequence of this T cell receptor (beta chain) was determined in a study of shared T cell receptors in the human thymus. Libraries were prepared by immunoSEQ multiplex PCR; TCRdb keeps only in-frame clonotypes and omits some of them. This sample has almost 550,000 clones, with around 82% found just once. In its sample, this clone was seen a few times. CDR1 and CDR2 (germline): MDHEN, SYDVKM. This CDR3 contains 15 residues. The trim removed 2 bases at V and 8 bases at J, leaving 7 bases unmatched. These records were also assigned to another study, of human thymus T cells. This second report adds: Thymus tissue was removed during corrective cardiac surgery. What related research reported was that thymic repertoires overlapped highly among unrelated individuals.

The chain carries TRBV28 and TRBJ1-4; 8 nucleotides align to TRBD1. The TCR was taken from a boy under two years old with a congenital heart defect. Sequencing was performed on thymocytes. The CDR3 loop reads CASSLVTGEDEKLFF. CDR3 bases: TGTGCCAGCAGTTTAGTGACAGGGGAAGACGAAAAACTGTTTTTT.